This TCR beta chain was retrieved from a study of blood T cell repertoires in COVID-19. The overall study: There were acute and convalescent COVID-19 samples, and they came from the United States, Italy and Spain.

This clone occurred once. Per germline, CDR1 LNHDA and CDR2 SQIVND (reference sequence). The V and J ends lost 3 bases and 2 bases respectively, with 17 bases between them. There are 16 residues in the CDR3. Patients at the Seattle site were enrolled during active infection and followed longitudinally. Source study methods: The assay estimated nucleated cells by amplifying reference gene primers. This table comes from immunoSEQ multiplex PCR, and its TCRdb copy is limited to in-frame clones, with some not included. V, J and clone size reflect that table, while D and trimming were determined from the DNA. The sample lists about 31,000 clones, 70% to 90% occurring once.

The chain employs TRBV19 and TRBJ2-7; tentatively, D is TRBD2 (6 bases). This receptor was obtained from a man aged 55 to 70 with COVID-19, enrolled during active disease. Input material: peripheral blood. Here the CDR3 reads CASSIRAGGITYEQYF. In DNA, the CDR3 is TGTGCCAGTAGTATCCGAGCCGGGGGTATTACCTACGAGCAGTACTTC.